The 13 T cell receptor beta chains in this list originate from one sample, sequenced in a study of T cell responses to AZD1222 COVID-19 vaccine. Clones were read by immunoSEQ multiplex PCR, and TCRdb kept only the in-frame ones, dropping some. The data show 150,000 or so clones, with approximately 90% seen just once and 1% to 1.5% held by the top ten. Sequences were derived from peripheral blood, sampled 28 days after the second AZD1222 dose. Every receptor here comes from an adult who received the AZD1222 COVID-19 vaccine.

The chain couples TRBV4-1 to TRBJ1-2; no definite D call. Trimming shortened V by 0 bases and J by 2 bases, and 7 bases separated the two germline ends. Germline CDR1 MGHRA, CDR2 YSYEKL. CDR3 length: 14 residues. CDR3 sequence: CASSQEGRNYGYTF. The DNA for the CDR3 is TGCGCCAGCAGCCAAGAGGGCAGGAACTATGGCTACACCTTC.

The J gene is TRBJ1-4, the V gene TRBV9; D is uncertain. V shed 2 bases and J shed 5 bases, with 7 bases lying between them. The CDR3 runs 13 residues. Germline lookup yields CDR1 SGDLS and CDR2 YYNGEE. The CDR3 here is CASSVDENEKLFF. The DNA for the CDR3 is TGTGCCAGCAGCGTGGACGAAAATGAAAAACTGTTTTTT.

The chain employs TRBV7-9 and TRBJ1-1; no definite D call. The V gene's germline CDR1 is SEHNR and CDR2 FQNEAQ (reference sequence). This CDR3 is built from 15 residues. V was trimmed by 3 bases and J by 0 bases, leaving 11 bases between them. CDR3 amino acids: CASSLSGFMNTEAFF. CDR3 DNA sequence: TGTGCCAGCAGCTTGTCAGGTTTCATGAACACTGAAGCTTTCTTT.

This clone showed up just once. The chain links TRBV19 to TRBJ2-1; possibly TRBD1 or TRBD2 for D (5 bases each). The V gene's germline CDR1 is LNHDA and CDR2 SQIVND (reference sequence). The CDR3 consists of 15 residues. Deletions cut 1 base from V and 2 bases from J, with 9 bases between. The CDR3 bases are TGTGCCAGTAGTATAGCCGGGACGGCCTACAATGAGCAGTTCTTC. This translates into CASSIAGTAYNEQFF.

This chain connects TRBV4-1 to TRBJ2-1; 8 bases are shared with TRBD2. Germline V gene lookup returns CDR1 MGHRA and CDR2 YSYEKL. The trim removed 1 base at V and 9 bases at J, leaving 17 bases unmatched. This CDR3 spans 18 amino acids. In DNA form, the CDR3 reads TGCGCCAGCAGCCAAGGGCTCGGTAATAGCGGGGCCCCAGGTGAGCAGTTCTTC. This translates into CASSQGLGNSGAPGEQFF.

The chain has TRBV5-6 and TRBJ2-7; a weak D match, TRBD1 (6 bases). From germline, CDR1 is SGHDT and CDR2 YYEEEE. There are 15 residues in the CDR3. Trimming removed 0 bases from V and 0 bases from J, with 10 bases in between. The CDR3, as DNA: TGTGCCAGCAGCTTGGGGGACATTAGCTCCTACGAGCAGTACTTC. This encodes CASSLGDISSYEQYF.

The V and J genes are TRBV19 and TRBJ2-5; D assignment may be TRBD1 or TRBD2 (5 bases each). The CDR3 is made up of 17 amino acids. Germline V gene lookup returns CDR1 LNHDA and CDR2 SQIVND (reference sequence). Trimming removed 6 bases from V and 4 bases from J, with 24 bases in between. CDR3 loop: CASSDNRGNGFGETQYF. DNA for the CDR3: TGTGCCAGTAGCGATAATCGGGGCAATGGCTTCGGAGAGACCCAGTACTTC.

The CDR3 loop reads CASSTPGRYNSPLHF. In DNA, the CDR3 is TGTGCCAGTAGTACTCCGGGACGGTATAATTCACCCCTCCACTTT. The chain is built from TRBV19 and TRBJ1-6; D may be TRBD1 (5 bases). The CDR3 has 15 amino acids. Trimming left V 4 bases short and J 4 bases short, with 11 bases between. Germline CDR1 LNHDA, CDR2 SQIVND (reference sequence).

The rearrangement links TRBV7-6 to TRBJ2-7; perhaps TRBD2 as D (6 bases). Germline-derived CDR1 and CDR2 are SGHVS and FNYEAQ. The CDR3 extends over 15 amino acids. The ends were cut back, 1 base at V and 6 bases at J, with 16 bases in the middle. The CDR3 reads CASSLGGRGGGEQYF. CDR3 DNA: TGTGCCAGCAGCTTAGGTGGGCGGGGTGGAGGCGAGCAGTACTTC.

The chain combines TRBV20-1 with TRBJ1-5; possible D gene TRBD1, 5 bases. V lost 3 bases, J lost 2 bases, and 14 bases lay in between. This CDR3 is built from 15 residues. The germline V gene encodes CDR1 DFQATT and CDR2 SNEGSKA (reference sequence). The CDR3, as DNA: TGCAGTGCTAGTCTATCAGGGATCGGCAATCAGCCCCAGCATTTT. Translated, it gives CSASLSGIGNQPQHF.

The chain recombines TRBV29-1 with TRBJ2-1; D gene uncertain. The CDR3 length is 13 residues. Trimming left V 4 bases short and J 4 bases short, with 11 bases between. CDR1 is SQVTM and CDR2 is ANQGSEA in the germline V gene. This CDR3 is CSVVGLGYNEQFF. The CDR3 nucleotides are TGCAGCGTTGTTGGCCTAGGTTACAATGAGCAGTTCTTC.

The gene calls are TRBV7-6 and TRBJ1-6; TRBD1 is a possible D gene (5 bases). CDR3 length: 15 amino acids. Trimming pared 5 bases from V and 6 bases from J, leaving 14 bases between. Germline values: CDR1 SGHVS, CDR2 FNYEAQ. Here the CDR3 reads CASSLTGTTNSPLHF. The CDR3 DNA sequence: TGTGCCAGCAGCCTCACCGGGACTACTAATTCACCCCTCCACTTT.

The chain combines TRBV15 with TRBJ2-2; D not certain. This CDR3 is built from 13 residues. Trimming took off 3 bases at V and 0 bases at J, with 2 bases between the two ends. The germline gives CDR1 LNHNV, CDR2 YYDKDF (reference sequence). The CDR3 sequence: CATSSPNTGELFF. The CDR3 bases are TGTGCCACCAGCAGCCCGAACACCGGGGAGCTGTTTTTT.